This is a list of T cell receptor beta chains from one sample in a study of blood T cell repertoires in COVID-19. Here immunoSEQ multiplex PCR was the method, and the copy in TCRdb shows in-frame clones only, minus some. The table has about 320,000 clones, 80% to 90% seen once. The sequenced sample was PBMCs or T cells enriched from blood (not recorded which). These receptors originate from a woman under 30 who had recovered from COVID-19. The CDR3 runs from the conserved cysteine through the conserved F or W. Each record gives: V gene, D gene, J gene, clone size, CDR3 protein, CDR3 DNA. D genes are given only for firm matches. Clone sizes are given selectively: once, few, many, or a class where the clone is expanded.

TRBV6-5	.	TRBJ2-7	.	CASSYGYSSSYEQYF	TGTGCCAGCAGTTACGGATACAGCAGCTCCTACGAGCAGTACTTC
TRBV2	.	TRBJ2-3	.	CASSEELLPTDTQYF	TGTGCCAGCAGTGAAGAACTGCTCCCCACAGATACGCAGTATTTT
TRBV3-1/TRBV3-2	.	TRBJ2-3	.	CASSQEIQDTQYF	TGTGCCAGCAGCCAAGAAATCCAGGATACGCAGTATTTT
TRBV27	.	TRBJ1-1	.	CASSLEVNTEAFF	TGTGCCAGCAGTTTAGAGGTGAACACTGAAGCTTTCTTT
TRBV5-3	.	TRBJ2-5	.	CARSLSGGGKYWGETQYF	TGTGCCAGAAGCTTGTCTGGCGGGGGCAAATACTGGGGAGAGACCCAGTACTTC
TRBV2	TRBD1	TRBJ1-5	.	CASSGGTGGDQPQHF	TGTGCCAGCAGTGGAGGGACAGGGGGGGATCAGCCCCAGCATTTT
TRBV30	TRBD1	TRBJ1-5	.	CAWSMTRDRGGQPQHF	TGTGCCTGGAGTATGACGCGGGACAGGGGTGGACAGCCCCAGCATTTT
TRBV4-1	.	TRBJ1-3	.	CASSQEGARVTLGNTIYF	TGCGCCAGCAGCCAAGAAGGGGCTCGGGTAACCCTTGGAAACACCATATATTTT
TRBV3-1/TRBV3-2	.	TRBJ2-5	once	CASSQGLHSQETQYF	TGTGCCAGCAGCCAAGGTTTACACAGTCAAGAGACCCAGTACTTC
TRBV7-9	.	TRBJ2-2	once	CASSSEGRGFAGELFF	TGTGCCAGCAGCTCGGAGGGCCGGGGTTTCGCCGGGGAGCTGTTTTTT
TRBV9	.	TRBJ2-1	once	CASSVGWDSAYNEQFF	TGTGCCAGCAGCGTAGGGTGGGACTCCGCCTACAATGAGCAGTTCTTC
TRBV2	.	TRBJ1-4	once	CASRAPGATNEKLFF	TGTGCCAGCAGAGCCCCAGGTGCAACTAATGAAAAACTGTTTTTT
TRBV7-9	.	TRBJ2-7	.	CASSSIDSYEQYF	TGTGCCAGCAGCTCTATCGACTCCTACGAGCAGTACTTC
TRBV3-1/TRBV3-2	.	TRBJ2-3	.	CASSPWTGGTFSGGRTDTQYF	TGTGCCAGCAGCCCATGGACAGGGGGAACCTTTAGCGGGGGCCGCACAGATACGCAGTATTTT
TRBV29-1	TRBD1	TRBJ1-1	.	CSGDRGDGTEAFF	TGCAGCGGTGACAGGGGGGATGGGACTGAAGCTTTCTTT
TRBV28	TRBD1	TRBJ1-5	.	CASTSGTGTFYSNQPQHF	TGTGCCAGCACGTCCGGGACAGGGACATTTTATAGCAATCAGCCCCAGCATTTT
TRBV7-3	TRBD1	TRBJ1-1	.	CASSSGQGLVTEAFF	TGTGCCAGCAGCTCTGGACAGGGGTTAGTCACTGAAGCTTTCTTT
TRBV18	.	TRBJ2-1	.	CASSPREMTGYNEQFF	TGTGCCAGCTCACCCCGCGAGATGACAGGCTACAATGAGCAGTTCTTC
TRBV5-5	TRBD1	TRBJ1-1	.	CASSLGGTVEAFF	TGTGCCAGCAGCTTGGGCGGGACAGTAGAAGCTTTCTTT
TRBV7-9	TRBD1	TRBJ1-1	.	CASSPDQGVNTEAFF	TGTGCCAGCAGCCCAGATCAGGGGGTGAACACTGAAGCTTTCTTT